This T cell receptor beta chain was found in a study of cytomegalovirus exposure and HLA in healthy donors. Findings and limits, study-wide: The authors confirmed in vitro that three CMV-associated chains were specific for CMV antigens. Cytomegalovirus status, reportedly, was diagnosed with high specificity and sensitivity by the classifier. Presence/absence analysis assumed near-uniform sequencing depth across donors.

With 5 bases clipped from V and 2 bases from J, the junction kept 7 bases outside the gene matches. The CDR3 contains 16 residues. CDR1 LNHDA and CDR2 SQIVND come from the germline V gene (reference sequence). In regard to this clone: The antigen remains undetermined.

Vbeta (60) and Jbeta (13) primers were used in the PCR. The assay was immunoSEQ multiplex PCR, and TCRdb's table has in-frame clones only and misses some. The sample has more than 110,000 clones; over 60% are singletons. The specimen was PBMCs. The rearrangement links TRBV19 to TRBJ2-3, with 10 nucleotides matching TRBD2. The source of this sequence is a male donor in good health and CMV-seropositive. The CDR3 DNA reads as TGTGCCAGTAGTTCGCGACTAGCGGGCCCCACAGATACGCAGTATTTT. It encodes CASSSRLAGPTDTQYF.